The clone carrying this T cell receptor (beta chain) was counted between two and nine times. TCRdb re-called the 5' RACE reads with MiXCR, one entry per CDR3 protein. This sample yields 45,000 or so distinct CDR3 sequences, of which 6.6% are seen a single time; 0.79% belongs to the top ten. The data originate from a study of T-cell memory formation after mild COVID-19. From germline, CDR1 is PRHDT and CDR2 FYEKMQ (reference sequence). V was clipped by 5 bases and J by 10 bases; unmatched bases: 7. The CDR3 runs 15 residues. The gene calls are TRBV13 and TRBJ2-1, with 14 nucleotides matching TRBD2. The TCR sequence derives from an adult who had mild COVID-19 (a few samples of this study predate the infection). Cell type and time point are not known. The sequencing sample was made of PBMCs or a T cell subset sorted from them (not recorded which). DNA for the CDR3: TGTGCCAGCAGCAAGACTAGCGGGAGGGTAAGGGAGCAGTTCTTC. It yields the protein CASSKTSGRVREQFF.